The source of this T cell receptor (beta chain) is a study of beta chain features in type 1 diabetes. The overall study: Under 110,000,000 sorted cells were examined across all samples.

Germline V gene sequence: CDR1 MNHEY, CDR2 SMNVEV (reference sequence). V lost 5 bases and J 1 base, leaving 12 bases between the germline ends. There are 14 residues in the CDR3. Findings and limits, study-wide: Diminished insertions and augmented deletions at VDJ junctions characterized type 1 diabetes patients. Type 1 diabetes patients had moderately but significantly shorter TCRB CDR3s in all four CD4+ subsets. With patients and controls alike, PCR might favor shorter templates to an equal degree.

Sort purity for all populations was recorded as exceeding 98%. The isolated RNA, all of it, was reverse transcribed, so expressed TCRB transcripts were what got sequenced. Clones were read by immunoSEQ multiplex PCR, and TCRdb kept only the in-frame ones, dropping some. Of hundreds of thousands of clones listed, 15% are singletons. On this clone itself: What it recognizes is unknown.

The genes are TRBV27 and TRBJ2-7; a weak D match, TRBD2 (5 bases). The specimen sequenced was naive CD4+ T cells from blood. The origin of this receptor is a man younger than 35 with type 1 diabetes. CDR3 amino acids: CASSPTGISYEQYF. The DNA of the CDR3 is TGTGCCAGCAGTCCCACCGGGATTTCCTACGAGCAGTACTTC.